The 9 T cell receptor beta chains below all came from one sample that was sequenced in a study of blood T cell repertoires in COVID-19. Generated by immunoSEQ multiplex PCR, the TCRdb table keeps only in-frame clones and is missing some. The sample shows a few hundred thousand clones, roughly four fifths of them seen only once. The sample taken for sequencing was PBMCs or T cells enriched from blood (not recorded which). These receptors originate from a man aged 40-49 years who had recovered from COVID-19.

The chain uses TRBV5-1 and TRBJ1-4, with 10 bases aligning to TRBD1. CDR1 SGHRS and CDR2 YFSETQ come from the germline V gene. This CDR3 comprises 15 residues. With 4 bases clipped from V and 6 bases from J, the junction kept 6 bases outside the gene matches. This CDR3 is CASSTRTGGYEKLFF. The CDR3 DNA is TGCGCCAGCAGCACCCGGACAGGGGGGTATGAAAAACTGTTTTTT.

The chain links TRBV28 to TRBJ2-7, with a possible D match to TRBD1 (5 bases). This CDR3 is built from 13 residues. Germline CDR1 is MDHEN and CDR2 is SYDVKM. V gave up 2 bases and J gave up 4 bases, with 9 bases separating them. The CDR3 loop is CASSLGRGYEQYF. As DNA, the CDR3 is TGTGCCAGCAGTTTAGGTAGGGGTTACGAGCAGTACTTC.

The V and J genes are TRBV5-4 and TRBJ2-3; 8 positions agree with TRBD2. V was clipped by 3 bases and J by 3 bases; unmatched bases: 6. The CDR3 runs to 15 residues. Germline loops: CDR1 SGHNT, CDR2 YYREEE (reference sequence). CDR3 sequence: CASSSRGGGTDTQYF. CDR3 nucleotides: TGTGCCAGCAGCTCCCGGGGGGGCGGGACAGATACGCAGTATTTT.

The chain carries TRBV19 and TRBJ2-1, with a possible D match to TRBD1 (5 bases). CDR1 and CDR2 (germline): LNHDA, SQIVND (reference sequence). Deletions cut 6 bases from V and 7 bases from J, with 13 bases between. The CDR3 totals 13 residues. CDR3 region: CASSWQGVNEQFF. The DNA for the CDR3 is TGTGCCAGTAGCTGGCAGGGTGTAAATGAGCAGTTCTTC.

The rearrangement joins TRBV7-9 to TRBJ1-6; 9 bases agree with TRBD1. This CDR3 comprises 16 residues. Germline V lookup: CDR1 SEHNR, CDR2 FQNEAQ (reference sequence). V gave up 4 bases and J gave up 5 bases; unmatched junction bases: 6. This CDR3 reads CASSSGQGNNNSPLHF. The CDR3 bases are TGTGCCAGCAGCTCAGGACAGGGGAATAATAATTCACCCCTCCACTTT. Using reference TRBV7-9 and TRBJ1-6 for the parts outside the CDR3, the full variable domain is DTGVSQNPRHKITKRGQNVTFRCDPISEHNRLYWYRQTLGQGPEFLTYFQNEAQLEKSRLLSDRFSAERPKGSFSTLEIQRTEQGDSAMYLCASSSGQGNNNSPLHFGNGTRLTVT.

The rearrangement uses TRBV6-1 and TRBJ1-2; D is ambiguous. The V and J ends lost 3 bases and 4 bases respectively, with 15 bases between them. The CDR3 runs to 15 residues. Germline V gene sequence: CDR1 MNHNS, CDR2 SASEGT. CDR3 in DNA: TGTGCCAGCAGTGACCCCCGGCGGGCCCTCTATGGCTACACCTTC. Its protein is CASSDPRRALYGYTF.

This clone was recorded once. The chain employs TRBV29-1 and TRBJ1-1; 9 bases agree with TRBD1. V was clipped by 4 bases and J by 1 base; unmatched bases: 4. Germline CDR1 and CDR2: SQVTM and ANQGSEA. This CDR3 has 14 residues. In DNA form, the CDR3 reads TGCAGCGTTGTTGCGGGACAGGGGAACACTGAAGCTTTCTTT. Protein sequence: CSVVAGQGNTEAFF. Complete variable domain (other parts from reference TRBV29-1 and TRBJ1-1): SAVISQKPSRDICQRGTSLTIQCQVDSQVTMMFWYRQQPGQSLTLIATANQGSEATYESGFVIDKFPISRPNLTFSTLTVSNMSPEDSSIYLCSVVAGQGNTEAFFGQGTRLTVV.

The chain combines TRBV3-1 (or the pseudogene TRBV3-2) with TRBJ2-5; 10 bases are a match to TRBD2. J was trimmed by 5 bases and V by 5 bases; bases with no gene match: 17. CDR1 is LGHDT, CDR2 YNNKEL, per germline (reference sequence). The CDR3 totals 18 residues. The CDR3 nucleotides are TGTGCCAGCAGCGTCCTCCCCTCCGGGACTAGCGCGGGGGAGACCCAGTACTTC. This translates into CASSVLPSGTSAGETQYF.

The chain has TRBV18 and TRBJ1-1, with TRBD1 as a possible D gene (6 bases). The CDR3 contains 15 residues. CDR1 and CDR2 (germline): KGHSH, LQKENI. Trimming removed 2 bases at V and 7 bases at J, with 17 bases between. CDR3 amino acids: CASSPYGNSQGEAFF. The CDR3 DNA follows: TGTGCCAGCTCACCATACGGGAACTCACAGGGTGAAGCTTTCTTT.